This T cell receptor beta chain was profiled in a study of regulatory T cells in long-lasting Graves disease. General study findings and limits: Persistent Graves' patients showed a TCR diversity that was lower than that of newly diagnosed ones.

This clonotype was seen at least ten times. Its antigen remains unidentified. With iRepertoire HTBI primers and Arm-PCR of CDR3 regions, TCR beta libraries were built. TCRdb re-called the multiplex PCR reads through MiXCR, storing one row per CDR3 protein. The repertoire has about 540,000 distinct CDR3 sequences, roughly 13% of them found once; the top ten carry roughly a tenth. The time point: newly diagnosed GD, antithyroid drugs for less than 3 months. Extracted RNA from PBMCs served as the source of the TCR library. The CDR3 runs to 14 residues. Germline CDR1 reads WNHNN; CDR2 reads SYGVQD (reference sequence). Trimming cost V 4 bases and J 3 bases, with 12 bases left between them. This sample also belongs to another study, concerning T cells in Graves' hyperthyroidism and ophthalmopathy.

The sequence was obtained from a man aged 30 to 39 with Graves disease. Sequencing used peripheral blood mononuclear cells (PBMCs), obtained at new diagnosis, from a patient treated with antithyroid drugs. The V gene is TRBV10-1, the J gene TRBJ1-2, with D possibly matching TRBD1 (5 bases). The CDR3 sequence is CASSAGSGDYGYTF. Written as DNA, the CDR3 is TGCGCCAGCAGTGCAGGGTCCGGGGACTATGGCTACACCTTC.